This TCR beta chain was identified in a study of cytomegalovirus exposure and HLA in healthy donors. Points from the study as a whole: Among donors in an Asian-associated ancestry cluster, a later analysis reportedly found fewer N-insertions than the roughly 610-donor mean. 87-base-pair reads could not separate some V segments, including TRBV6-2 and TRBV6-3. It was likely that a cluster of highly shared sequence variants was a sequencing artifact.

The PCR contained 60 Vbeta and 13 Jbeta primers. Produced via immunoSEQ multiplex PCR; TCRdb's table is partial and in-frame only. The table has 150,000 to 180,000 clones, roughly three quarters seen once. Germline-derived CDR1 and CDR2 are MNHEY and SMNVEV (reference sequence). CDR3 size: 16 residues. V was shortened by 3 bases and J by 2 bases, with 14 bases between the two germline ends. As to this clone: Its specificity is unknown.

V and J are TRBV27 and TRBJ2-1; TRBD2 might be the D (6 bases). This clonotype originated in a man aged 30 to 45 in good health and CMV-seropositive. The sample comprised PBMCs. CDR3 in amino acids: CASSFMAGQAYNEQFF. Here the CDR3 DNA reads TGTGCCAGCAGTTTCATGGCGGGGCAAGCCTACAATGAGCAGTTCTTC.